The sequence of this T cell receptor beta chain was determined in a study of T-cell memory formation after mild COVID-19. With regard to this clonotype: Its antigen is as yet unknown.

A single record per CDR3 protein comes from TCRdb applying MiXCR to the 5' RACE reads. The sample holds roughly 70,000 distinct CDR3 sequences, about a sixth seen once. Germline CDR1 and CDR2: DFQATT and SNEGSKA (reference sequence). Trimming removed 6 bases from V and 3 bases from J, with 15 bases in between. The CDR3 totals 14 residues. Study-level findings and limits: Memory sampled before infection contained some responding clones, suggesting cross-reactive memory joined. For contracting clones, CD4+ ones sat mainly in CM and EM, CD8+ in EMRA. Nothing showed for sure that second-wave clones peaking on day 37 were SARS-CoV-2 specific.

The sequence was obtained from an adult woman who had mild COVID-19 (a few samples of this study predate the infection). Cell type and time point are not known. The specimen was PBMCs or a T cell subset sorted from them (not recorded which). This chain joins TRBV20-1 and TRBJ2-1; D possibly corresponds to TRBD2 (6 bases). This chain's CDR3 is CSATFGEDYNEQFF. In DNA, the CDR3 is TGCAGTGCCACTTTCGGGGAGGACTACAATGAGCAGTTCTTC.